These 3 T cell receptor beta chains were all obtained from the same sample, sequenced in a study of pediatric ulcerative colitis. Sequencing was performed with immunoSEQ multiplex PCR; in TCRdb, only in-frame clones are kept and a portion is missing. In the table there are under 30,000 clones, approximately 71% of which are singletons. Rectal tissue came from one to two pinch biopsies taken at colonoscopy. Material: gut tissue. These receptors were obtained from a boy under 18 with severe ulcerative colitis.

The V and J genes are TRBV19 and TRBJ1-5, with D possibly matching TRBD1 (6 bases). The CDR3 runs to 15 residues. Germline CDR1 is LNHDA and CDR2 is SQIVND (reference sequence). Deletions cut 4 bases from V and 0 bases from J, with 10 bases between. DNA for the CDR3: TGTGCCAGTAGTACCCTGACAGGTAGCAATCAGCCCCAGCATTTT. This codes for CASSTLTGSNQPQHF.

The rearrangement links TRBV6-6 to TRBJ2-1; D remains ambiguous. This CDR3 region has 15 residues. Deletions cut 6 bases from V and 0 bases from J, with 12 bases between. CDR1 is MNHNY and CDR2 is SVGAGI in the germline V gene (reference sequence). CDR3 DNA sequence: TGTGCCAGCAGAACCTCTTGGGGCTCCTACAATGAGCAGTTCTTC. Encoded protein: CASRTSWGSYNEQFF.

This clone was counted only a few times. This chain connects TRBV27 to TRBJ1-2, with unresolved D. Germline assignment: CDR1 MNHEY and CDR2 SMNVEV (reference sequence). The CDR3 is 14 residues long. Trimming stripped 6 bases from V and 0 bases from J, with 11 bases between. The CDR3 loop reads CASSPDGTNYGYTF. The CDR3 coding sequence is TGTGCCAGCAGCCCGGACGGAACTAACTATGGCTACACCTTC.